The T cell receptor beta chain described here comes from a study of OX40 agonist ivuxolimab in advanced cancers. On the study more broadly: Patients were dosed with the agonistic anti-OX40 (CD134) antibody ivuxolimab. General study findings and limits: Relative to CD4+, CD8+ T cells held more expanded clones on average.

The table came from immunoSEQ multiplex PCR; TCRdb's copy has only in-frame clones and leaves some out. This sample has some 80,000 clones, with about four fifths found just once. This CDR3 has 17 residues. V dropped 6 bases and J dropped 4; count of bases not matched to a gene: 18. Germline V gene data show CDR1 as SQVTM and CDR2 as ANQGSEA. To note about this clone: Its antigen is undetermined.

No patient had autoimmune disease or received systemic immunosuppression. The TCR sequence derives from an adult with an advanced solid tumor such as melanoma, head and neck, liver or kidney cancer. This specimen was CD4+ or CD8+ T cells sorted from blood, taken in a trial of the OX40 agonist ivuxolimab. The V gene is TRBV29-1, the J gene TRBJ2-3; 8 nucleotides match TRBD1. Here the CDR3 DNA reads TGCAGCGTCAGGGGGCAGGAAGACTTTACCGGAGCAGATACGCAGTATTTT. Its translation is CSVRGQEDFTGADTQYF.